Listed below are T cell receptor beta chains from one sample, sequenced in a study of control samples from healthy donors and cancer patients. Sequencing was performed with immunoSEQ multiplex PCR; in TCRdb, only in-frame clones are kept and a portion is missing. Of tens of thousands of clones in the sample, more than 85% are singletons; the top ten hold about 1.5%. Input material: blood. These receptors were collected from a woman aged 25 to 39 in good health. The CDR3 runs from the conserved cysteine through the conserved F or W. The D gene is left open where the match is weak. Some rows mark clone size as missing; the rest say once, few, many or name a class of expanded clone.

D gene	V gene	J gene	clone size	CDR3 DNA	CDR3 protein
.	TRBV11-2	TRBJ1-1	.	TGTGCCAGCAGCAGAAACACTGAAGCTTTCTTT	CASSRNTEAFF
TRBD1	TRBV23-1	TRBJ1-2	.	TGCGCCAGCGCTCCGGGACAGGGAGGGTATGGCTACACCTTC	CASAPGQGGYGYTF
.	TRBV20-1	TRBJ1-2	.	TGCAGTGGGTCTTGGGGCTACACCTTC	CSGSWGYTF
.	TRBV29-1	TRBJ2-5	.	TGCAGCGTTGAAGAGGGGCGGGTCCAAGAGACCCAGTACTTC	CSVEEGRVQETQYF
.	TRBV6-5	TRBJ1-3	once	TGTGCCAGCAGCCCCTCATATCGCGGAAACACCATATATTTT	CASSPSYRGNTIYF
.	TRBV5-4	TRBJ2-3	.	TGTGCCAGCAGCCCGACTCGGCGTTCAAGCACAGATACGCAGTATTTT	CASSPTRRSSTDTQYF
.	TRBV3-1/TRBV3-2	TRBJ1-6	once	TGTGCCAGCAGCCAAGAAGGGAGCTCCTATAATTCACCCCTCCACTTT	CASSQEGSSYNSPLHF
TRBD1	TRBV6-1	TRBJ1-2	.	TGTGCCAGCAGCCCGGGACAGGGGTACTACACCTTC	CASSPGQGYYTF
.	TRBV6-5	TRBJ1-1	.	TGTGCCAGCAGTTACTCCTCCATTGGATGGACTGAAGCTTTCTTT	CASSYSSIGWTEAFF
TRBD2	TRBV5-1	TRBJ2-2	once	TGCGCCAGCACGACCCCCGGGACTAGCGCCACCGGGGAGCTGTTTTTT	CASTTPGTSATGELFF
.	TRBV28	TRBJ2-6	.	TGTGCCAGCAGTACCATTACGGGGGCCAACGTCCTGACTTTC	CASSTITGANVLTF
.	TRBV9	TRBJ2-1	.	TGTGCCAGCAGCCCCCGGGACACCAGTGAGCAGTTCTTC	CASSPRDTSEQFF
TRBD2	TRBV9	TRBJ2-3	.	TGTGCCAGCAGCGTAGGCCGGGGGGGGACAGATACGCAGTATTTT	CASSVGRGGTDTQYF
.	TRBV7-2	TRBJ2-2	.	TGTGCCAGCAGCCCTTACGGAGGGCACGCCGGGGAGCTGTTTTTT	CASSPYGGHAGELFF
.	TRBV29-1	TRBJ1-2	.	TGCAGCGTTGTTGGTGGCTACACCTTC	CSVVGGYTF
TRBD1	TRBV6-5	TRBJ1-3	.	TGTGCCAGCAGTTACTCTAGGGACAGAAAGTCGTCCATATATTTT	CASSYSRDRKSSIYF
TRBD1	TRBV5-1	TRBJ1-4	.	TGCGCCAGCAGCTTGAGAGGGACAGGGAACGAAAAACTGTTTTTT	CASSLRGTGNEKLFF
.	TRBV5-8	TRBJ1-6	.	TGTGCCAGCAGCTCAGGGTATAAGGGTTCACCCCTCCACTTT	CASSSGYKGSPLHF
.	TRBV7-9	TRBJ2-1	.	TGTGCCAGCAGCTTCCAAGGGGGGAGGCGTACCAATGAGCAGTTCTTC	CASSFQGGRRTNEQFF
TRBD1	TRBV20-1	TRBJ2-1	.	TGCAGTGCTAGTGCATTTAACCGACAGGGGGCCTCGGGGTGGGTTCATCATGAGCAGTTCTTC	CSASAFNRQGASGWVHHEQFF
.	TRBV18	TRBJ2-7	.	TGTGCCAGCTCACCACGTCAGGGCGACCCCGAGCAGTACTTC	CASSPRQGDPEQYF
.	TRBV19	TRBJ2-2	few	TGTGCCAGTAGCCTCTTGGCCGGGGAGCTGTTTTTT	CASSLLAGELFF
.	TRBV19	TRBJ1-1	.	TGTGCCAGTAGTATACAGAAGAACACTGAAGCTTTCTTT	CASSIQKNTEAFF
.	TRBV2	TRBJ1-3	.	TGTGCCAGCAGAATAGCGACCGGAAACACCATATATTTT	CASRIATGNTIYF